These 6 T cell receptor beta chains were sequenced from one sample in a study of T cell responses to AZD1222 COVID-19 vaccine. Some clones are missing from TCRdb's copy, which holds only in-frame ones; the method was immunoSEQ multiplex PCR. The sample lists 59,000 or so clones, about 86% occurring once. Sequencing used peripheral blood, obtained on day 0 of AZD1222 vaccination. These receptors all come from an adult in good health.

This chain uses TRBV9 with TRBJ2-7; TRBD2 agrees at 9 bases. The germline gives CDR1 SGDLS, CDR2 YYNGEE. With 6 bases clipped from V and 2 bases from J, the junction kept 6 bases outside the gene matches. The CDR3 covers 14 residues. CDR3 residues: CASNAGGPTYEQYF. DNA for the CDR3: TGTGCCAGCAACGCGGGAGGGCCAACCTACGAGCAGTACTTC. Full variable domain (missing parts from reference TRBV9 and TRBJ2-7): DSGVTQTPKHLITATGQRVTLRCSPRSGDLSVYWYQQSLDQGLQFLIQYYNGEERAKGNILERFSAQQFPDLHSELNLSSLELGDSALYFCASNAGGPTYEQYFGPGTRLTVT.

This chain uses TRBV18 with TRBJ2-7, with 14 positions matching TRBD2. V gave up 6 bases and J gave up 6 bases; unmatched junction bases: 7. CDR1 is KGHSH and CDR2 is LQKENI in the germline V gene. CDR3 size: 15 residues. CDR3 in DNA: TGTGCCAGCTCTCTTAGACTAGCGGGAGGGGGCGAGCAGTACTTC. Encoded protein: CASSLRLAGGGEQYF.

The chain has TRBV6-5 and TRBJ1-2; D call uncertain. Germline CDR1 reads MNHEY; CDR2 reads SVGAGI. CDR3 length equals 13 residues. V was cut by 6 bases and J by 3 bases, with 11 bases left in between. This CDR3 is CASRRISDYGYTF. CDR3 in DNA: TGTGCCAGCAGGAGGATCTCTGACTATGGCTACACCTTC.

The chain employs TRBV2 and TRBJ1-1, with D possibly being TRBD1 (5 bases). The CDR3 consists of 13 residues. Trimming pared 4 bases from V and 3 bases from J, leaving 9 bases between. Germline V lookup: CDR1 SNHLY, CDR2 FYNNEI. CDR3 loop: CASSVQDYTEAFF. The DNA of the CDR3 is TGTGCCAGCAGTGTACAGGATTACACTGAAGCTTTCTTT.

V is TRBV24-1 and J is TRBJ2-1; 10 nucleotides agree with TRBD2. The V gene end was trimmed by 3 bases and the J gene end by 8 bases; junction bases not matched to a gene: 12. The CDR3 spans 17 residues. CDR1 KGHDR and CDR2 SFDVKD come from the germline V gene. The CDR3 DNA sequence: TGTGCCACCAGTGATCCGGGGGAGGCTAGCGGGAGAGATGAGCAGTTCTTC. It specifies CATSDPGEASGRDEQFF.

The chain carries TRBV19 and TRBJ2-1; 11 bases match TRBD2. With 5 bases clipped from V and 7 bases from J, the junction kept 7 bases outside the gene matches. The germline gives CDR1 LNHDA, CDR2 SQIVND (reference sequence). This CDR3 comprises 15 residues. CDR3: CASSENSGGANEQFF. The CDR3 bases are TGTGCCAGTAGTGAAAATAGCGGGGGGGCGAATGAGCAGTTCTTC.